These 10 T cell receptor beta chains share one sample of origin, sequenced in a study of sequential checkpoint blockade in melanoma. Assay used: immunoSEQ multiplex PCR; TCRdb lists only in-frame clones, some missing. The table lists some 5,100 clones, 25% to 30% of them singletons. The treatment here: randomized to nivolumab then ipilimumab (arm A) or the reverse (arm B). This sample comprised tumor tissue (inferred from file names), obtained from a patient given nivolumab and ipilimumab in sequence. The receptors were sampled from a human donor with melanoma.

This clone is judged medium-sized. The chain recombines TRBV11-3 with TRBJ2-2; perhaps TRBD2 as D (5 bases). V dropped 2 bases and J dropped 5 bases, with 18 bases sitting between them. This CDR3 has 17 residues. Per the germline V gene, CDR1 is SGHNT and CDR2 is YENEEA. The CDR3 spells CASSLILSLALTGELFF. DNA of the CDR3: TGTGCCAGCAGCTTAATTCTCAGTCTAGCATTAACCGGGGAGCTGTTTTTT.

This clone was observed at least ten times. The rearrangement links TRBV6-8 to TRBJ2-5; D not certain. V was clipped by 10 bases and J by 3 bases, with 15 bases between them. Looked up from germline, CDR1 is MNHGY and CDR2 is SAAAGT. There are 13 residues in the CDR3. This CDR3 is CAIRRIGKETQYF. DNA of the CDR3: TGTGCCATCAGGCGAATAGGGAAAGAGACCCAGTACTTC.

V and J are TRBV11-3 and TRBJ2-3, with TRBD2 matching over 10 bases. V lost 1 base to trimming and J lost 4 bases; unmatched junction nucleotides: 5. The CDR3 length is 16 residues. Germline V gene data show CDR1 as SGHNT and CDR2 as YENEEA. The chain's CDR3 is CASSLVGAGGADTQYF. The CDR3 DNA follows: TGTGCCAGCAGCTTAGTAGGAGCGGGAGGGGCAGATACGCAGTATTTT.

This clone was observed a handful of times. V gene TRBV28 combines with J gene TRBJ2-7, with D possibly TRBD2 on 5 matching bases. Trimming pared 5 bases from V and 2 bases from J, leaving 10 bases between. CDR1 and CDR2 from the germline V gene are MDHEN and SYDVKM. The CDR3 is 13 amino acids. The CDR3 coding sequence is TGTGCCAGCAGTAAGAGGGTTCCCTACGAGCAGTACTTC. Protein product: CASSKRVPYEQYF.

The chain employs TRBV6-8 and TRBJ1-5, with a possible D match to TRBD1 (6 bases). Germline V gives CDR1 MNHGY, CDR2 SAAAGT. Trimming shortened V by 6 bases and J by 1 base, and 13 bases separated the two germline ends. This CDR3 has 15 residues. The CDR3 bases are TGTGCCAGCAGAAGAGGACAGCAGAGCAATCAGCCCCAGCATTTT. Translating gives CASRRGQQSNQPQHF.

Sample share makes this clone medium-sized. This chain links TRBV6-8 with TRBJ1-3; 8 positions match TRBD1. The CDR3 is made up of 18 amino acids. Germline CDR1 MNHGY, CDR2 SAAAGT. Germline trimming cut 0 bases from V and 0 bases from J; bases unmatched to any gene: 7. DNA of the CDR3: TGTGCCAGCAGTTACTCGAGGGACAGGCAACACTCTGGAAACACCATATATTTT. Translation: CASSYSRDRQHSGNTIYF.

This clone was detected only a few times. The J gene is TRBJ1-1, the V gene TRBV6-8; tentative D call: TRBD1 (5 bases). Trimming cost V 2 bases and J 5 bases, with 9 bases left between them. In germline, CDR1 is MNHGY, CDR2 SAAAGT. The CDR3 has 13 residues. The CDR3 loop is CASSYPRQTEAFF. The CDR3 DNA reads TGTGCCAGCAGTTACCCCAGACAGACTGAAGCTTTCTTT.

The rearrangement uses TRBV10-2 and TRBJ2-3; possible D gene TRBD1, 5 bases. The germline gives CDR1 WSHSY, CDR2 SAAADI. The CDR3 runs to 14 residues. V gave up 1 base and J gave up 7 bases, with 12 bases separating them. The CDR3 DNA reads TGCGCCAGCAGTGAGTGGCAGGGTTGGAATACGCAGTATTTT. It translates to CASSEWQGWNTQYF.

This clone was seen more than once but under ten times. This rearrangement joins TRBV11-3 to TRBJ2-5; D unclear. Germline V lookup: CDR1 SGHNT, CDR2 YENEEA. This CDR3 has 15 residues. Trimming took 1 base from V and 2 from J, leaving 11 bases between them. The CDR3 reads CASSLGGGQQETQYF. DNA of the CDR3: TGTGCCAGCAGCTTAGGCGGTGGTCAGCAAGAGACCCAGTACTTC.

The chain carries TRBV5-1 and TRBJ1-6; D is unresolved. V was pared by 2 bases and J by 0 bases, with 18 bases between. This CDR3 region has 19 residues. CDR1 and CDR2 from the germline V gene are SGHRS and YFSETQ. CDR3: CASSLRGASPLSYNSPLHF. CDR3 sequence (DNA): TGCGCCAGCAGCTTACGGGGTGCATCTCCTCTCTCCTATAATTCACCCCTCCACTTT.